The 25 T cell receptor beta chains reported below all come from one sample, sequenced in a study of T cell responses to AZD1222 COVID-19 vaccine. TCRdb keeps only in-frame clones here, not all; method: immunoSEQ multiplex PCR. Of about 110,000 clones in the sample, around 92% are singletons; the top ten hold around 8.6%. Source: peripheral blood, taken 28 days after the second AZD1222 dose. The receptors were gathered from an adult who received the AZD1222 COVID-19 vaccine.

The rearrangement uses TRBV15 and TRBJ2-1, with D perhaps being TRBD1 or TRBD2 (5 bases each). CDR3 length: 17 residues. Germline CDR1 is LNHNV and CDR2 is YYDKDF (reference sequence). The V gene lost 3 bases and the J gene lost 5 bases, with 20 bases spanning the gap. DNA of the CDR3: TGTGCCACCAGCAGCCGCCCGGGGCTAGCAGACGACAATGAGCAGTTCTTC. It yields the protein CATSSRPGLADDNEQFF.

The DNA for the CDR3 is TGTGCCACCAGCAGAGACTTAAGGAGGGGAACAGATACGCAGTATTTT. Residues: CATSRDLRRGTDTQYF. The chain employs TRBV15 and TRBJ2-3; D might be TRBD2 (6 bases). V gave up 0 bases and J gave up 3 bases, with 13 bases separating them. This CDR3 has 16 residues. Germline V gives CDR1 LNHNV, CDR2 YYDKDF (reference sequence).

In this sample, this clone turned up once. The chain couples TRBV10-3 to TRBJ1-2; D uncertain. Germline V CDR1 and CDR2: ENHRY, SYGVKD. V was pared by 5 bases and J by 5 bases, with 12 bases between. The CDR3 covers 13 residues. CDR3 sequence: CAISNRLPYGYTF. CDR3 DNA: TGTGCCATCAGTAATAGGTTACCATATGGCTACACCTTC.

This chain connects TRBV19 to TRBJ2-5; 13 bases fit TRBD2. Germline lookup yields CDR1 LNHDA and CDR2 SQIVND (reference sequence). The CDR3 is made up of 14 amino acids. Germline trimming cut 10 bases from V and 3 bases from J; bases unmatched to any gene: 5. The CDR3: CATGLAGEKETQYF. For the CDR3, the DNA is TGTGCCACAGGACTAGCGGGAGAGAAAGAGACCCAGTACTTC.

The chain carries TRBV24-1 and TRBJ2-7; weak D call: TRBD1 (6 bases). Germline CDR1 KGHDR, CDR2 SFDVKD. This CDR3 is built from 14 residues. Trimming took off 5 bases at V and 2 bases at J, with 12 bases between the two ends. Written as DNA, the CDR3 is TGTGCCACCAGTGTTCCAGGGGATACCTACGAGCAGTACTTC. The encoded protein is CATSVPGDTYEQYF.

Only a few counts were recorded for this clone. This sequence joins TRBV6-5 and TRBJ2-5; D gene unclear. With 0 bases removed from V and 5 bases from J, the gap between germline ends came to 7 bases. The V gene's germline CDR1 is MNHEY and CDR2 SVGAGI. The CDR3 length is 13 residues. This CDR3 reads CASSYSDGETQYF. CDR3 nucleotide sequence: TGTGCCAGCAGTTACTCGGATGGGGAGACCCAGTACTTC.

The V and J genes are TRBV2 and TRBJ2-3; the D gene is possibly TRBD2 (5 bases). Germline assignment: CDR1 SNHLY and CDR2 FYNNEI. V was cut by 5 bases and J by 5 bases, with 26 bases left in between. CDR3 size: 18 residues. The CDR3 sequence: CASSRRLVDSARGDTQYF. Here the CDR3 DNA reads TGTGCCAGCAGTCGCCGTTTAGTCGACTCCGCACGGGGAGATACGCAGTATTTT.

The chain employs TRBV10-3 and TRBJ1-6; D ambiguous. Germline assignment: CDR1 ENHRY and CDR2 SYGVKD. This CDR3 has 15 amino acids. V dropped 2 bases and J dropped 7 bases, with 12 bases sitting between them. As DNA, the CDR3 is TGTGCCATCAGTGAGCTATCGAGCTCCAATTCACCCCTCCACTTT. This codes for CAISELSSSNSPLHF.

The V gene is TRBV28, the J gene TRBJ2-1; 7 nucleotides line up with TRBD2. The CDR3 has 14 residues. V lost 4 bases, J lost 8 bases, and 8 bases stayed unmatched. CDR1 MDHEN and CDR2 SYDVKM come from the germline V gene. In nucleotides, the CDR3 is TGTGCCAGCAGTTATAGGGAGGGCCGGGATGAGCAGTTCTTC. It yields the protein CASSYREGRDEQFF.

There are a few counts of this clone. This sequence joins TRBV6-4 and TRBJ2-5; 11 nucleotides agree with TRBD2. The junction had 7 bases not matched to a gene; V was cut back by 6 bases and J by 1 base. Per germline, CDR1 MRHNA and CDR2 SNTAGT. The CDR3 runs to 16 residues. The CDR3 loop reads CASRPGSGGAQETQYF. CDR3 DNA sequence: TGTGCCAGCAGGCCAGGTAGCGGGGGGGCCCAAGAGACCCAGTACTTC.

CDR3 DNA: TGTGCCAGCTCAGGGGGGCGCGGGTATGGCTACACCTTC. Its protein product is CASSGGRGYGYTF. The chain combines TRBV6-5 with TRBJ1-2; 7 bases fit TRBD1. V shed 8 bases and J 5 bases; nucleotides not matched to a gene: 8. Germline lookup yields CDR1 MNHEY and CDR2 SVGAGI. The CDR3 is 13 amino acids.

The V gene is TRBV10-3, the J gene TRBJ1-4; 10 nucleotides align to TRBD1. CDR1 and CDR2 from the germline V gene are ENHRY and SYGVKD. V shed 4 bases, J shed 7 bases, and the junction held 3 bases outside the gene matches. This CDR3 comprises 14 residues. CDR3 residues: CAISVGQGTEKLFF. The CDR3 DNA sequence: TGTGCCATCAGTGTGGGACAGGGGACTGAAAAACTGTTTTTT.

The J gene is TRBJ1-6, the V gene TRBV11-2, with 7 bases lining up with TRBD1. V trimming: 3 bases; J trimming: 9 bases; junction bases outside the gene matches: 2. Germline assignment: CDR1 SGHAT and CDR2 FQNNGV. This CDR3 is built from 13 residues. This chain's CDR3 is CASSFQGGSPLHF. The CDR3 region has the DNA TGTGCCAGCAGCTTCCAGGGGGGTTCACCCCTCCACTTT.

This chain links TRBV7-3 with TRBJ2-1; the D gene is possibly TRBD1 (7 bases). CDR1 is SGHTA and CDR2 is FQGTGA in the germline V gene. Trimming took off 5 bases at V and 4 bases at J, with 12 bases between the two ends. This CDR3 has 14 amino acids. The CDR3 DNA sequence: TGTGCCAGCAGCCAGGGGGGACTTTACAATGAGCAGTTCTTC. It specifies CASSQGGLYNEQFF.

V gene TRBV6-5 combines with J gene TRBJ1-2, with a weak D call TRBD1 (5 bases). V was trimmed by 6 bases and J by 4 bases, leaving 12 bases between them. The CDR3 loop spans 13 amino acids. In germline, CDR1 is MNHEY, CDR2 SVGAGI. The CDR3 here is CASSNEGFYGYTF. The CDR3 DNA reads TGTGCCAGCAGCAACGAGGGGTTCTATGGCTACACCTTC.

As concerns this clone: The sample holds other DNA sequences that translate to the same CDR3. CDR3 region: CASSLSGTEAFF. CDR3 bases: TGCGCCAGCAGCTTGTCAGGGACTGAAGCTTTCTTT. The J gene is TRBJ1-1, the V gene TRBV5-1; D might be TRBD1 (5 bases). V lost 1 base and J 5 bases, leaving 6 bases between the germline ends. From germline, CDR1 is SGHRS and CDR2 YFSETQ. CDR3 size: 12 residues.

This chain links TRBV28 with TRBJ1-6; 7 bases line up with TRBD1. The ends lost 5 bases at V and 12 bases at J; junction bases unmatched: 7. CDR3 size: 13 residues. The germline CDR1 and CDR2 sequences are MDHEN and SYDVKM. CDR3 bases: TGTGCCAGCAGTGAAACAGGGGCCGTACCCCTCCACTTT. Protein product: CASSETGAVPLHF.

The chain combines TRBV2 with TRBJ2-7; tentative D call: TRBD1 (5 bases). Trimming cost V 4 bases and J 5 bases, with 9 bases left between them. Germline V gives CDR1 SNHLY, CDR2 FYNNEI. CDR3 size: 12 residues. DNA of the CDR3: TGTGCCAGCAGTGGGCAGGGTCACGAGCAGTACTTC. Translated, it gives CASSGQGHEQYF.

The chain carries TRBV3-1 (or the pseudogene TRBV3-2) and TRBJ1-1, with D uncertain. Germline CDR1 reads LGHDT; CDR2 reads YNNKEL (reference sequence). This CDR3 is 13 amino acids long. Trimming removed 1 base at V and 2 bases at J, with 5 bases between. The CDR3 is CASSQVSNTEAFF. For the CDR3, the DNA is TGTGCCAGCAGCCAAGTCTCCAACACTGAAGCTTTCTTT.

The gene calls are TRBV29-1 and TRBJ2-7; D might be TRBD1 (6 bases). Trimming took 8 bases from V and 3 from J, leaving 17 bases between them. The length of the CDR3 is 13 residues. Germline V gene lookup returns CDR1 SQVTM and CDR2 ANQGSEA. The CDR3 loop is CSIRQAFGYEQYF. The CDR3 coding sequence is TGCAGCATCAGACAGGCCTTCGGCTACGAGCAGTACTTC.

This clone occurred a few times. The V and J genes are TRBV6-5 and TRBJ2-3, with D tentatively TRBD1 (6 bases). Germline V gives CDR1 MNHEY, CDR2 SVGAGI. The V and J ends lost 6 bases and 4 bases respectively, with 14 bases between them. The CDR3 has 14 amino acids. The CDR3, as DNA: TGTGCCAGCAGACAGGGTGGCGAGCCAGATACGCAGTATTTT. It codes for CASRQGGEPDTQYF.

V gene TRBV7-9 combines with J gene TRBJ2-1; TRBD2 matches at 12 bases. CDR1 and CDR2 (germline): SEHNR, FQNEAQ (reference sequence). The CDR3 is made up of 15 amino acids. Trimming at V came to 4 bases and at J to 9 bases, leaving 7 bases not matched to a gene. The CDR3 loop reads CASSSSGRVYSEQFF. The CDR3 DNA reads TGTGCCAGCAGCTCTAGCGGGAGGGTCTATAGTGAGCAGTTCTTC.

This sequence joins TRBV27 and TRBJ2-3, with 12 bases lining up with TRBD2. The V and J ends lost 3 bases and 11 bases, in that order; junction bases with no gene match: 12. The CDR3 covers 16 residues. Per germline, CDR1 MNHEY and CDR2 SMNVEV (reference sequence). CDR3 coding DNA: TGTGCCAGCAGTTTCGGGGCTAGCGGGAGGGCAGAAGGGCAGTATTTT. Its protein is CASSFGASGRAEGQYF.

This rearrangement joins TRBV10-1 to TRBJ1-1, with a tentative D call TRBD1 (6 bases). With 4 bases removed from V and 4 bases from J, the gap between germline ends came to 10 bases. The germline CDR1 and CDR2 sequences are WNHNN and SYGVQD (reference sequence). CDR3 length: 13 amino acids. The CDR3 bases are TGCGCCAGCAGTGTGCAGGGGCGCACTGAAGCTTTCTTT. Encoded protein: CASSVQGRTEAFF.

The chain joins TRBV4-3 to TRBJ1-5, with D unclear. CDR1 LGHNA and CDR2 YSLEER come from the germline V gene. The CDR3 runs to 15 residues. Between the trimmed V and J ends, which lost 1 base and 0 bases, there was a span of 7 bases. The CDR3 sequence: CASSQGRSSNQPQHF. In DNA form, the CDR3 reads TGCGCCAGCAGCCAAGGTCGAAGTAGCAATCAGCCCCAGCATTTT.